The clone carrying this T cell receptor beta chain was observed a single time. This specimen belongs to a study of blood T cell repertoires in COVID-19. Study information: The analysed material was cDNA or gDNA that came from T cells, B-cell-depleted T cells, or PBMCs.

V was clipped by 1 base and J by 1 base; unmatched bases: 2. Looked up from germline, CDR1 is LGHNA and CDR2 is YSLEER. The CDR3 totals 16 residues. Repertoires were generated with immunoSEQ multiplex PCR, while TCRdb's copy carries only in-frame clones and drops some. There are 150,000 to 200,000 clones in the sample; under 85% occur only once, and 7.6% lies in the top ten. The J gene is TRBJ2-2, the V gene TRBV4-3; 8 nucleotides align to TRBD1. Sample: peripheral blood. The receptor was derived from a woman in her seventies with COVID-19, enrolled during active disease. DNA for the CDR3: TGCGCCAGCAGCCAAGTACAGGGGGGGAACACCGGGGAGCTGTTTTTT. Protein sequence: CASSQVQGGNTGELFF.